This T cell receptor beta chain was sequenced for a study of vaccination effects on CD4 cells after COVID-19. The CDR3 has 15 residues. The germline CDR1 and CDR2 sequences are MGHRA and YSYEKL. Trimming took 0 bases from V and 2 from J, leaving 10 bases between them. With the ViraFEST assay, the study expanded antigen-specific CD4+ T cells using viral peptide pools, then sequenced them. At the end of over 8 days of culture, CD4+ T cells were isolated. Each person got two doses of an mRNA SARS-CoV-2 vaccine, BNT162b2 or mRNA-1273. Vaccine recipients, nucleocapsid antibody negative, had no prior SARS-CoV-2 infection. This clone is a singleton in its sample. Its specificity is unknown. The method was immunoSEQ multiplex PCR; TCRdb's version includes in-frame clones alone and lacks a portion of them. The table lists some 34,000 clones, 82% of them singletons. Study outcomes and limitations: Convalescent patients in the study were few, and early post-infection timepoints were absent. Healthy vaccinees' vaccine-induced clones included only 1 of 255 that recognized common cold coronaviruses. Clones arising from infection and from vaccination showed marked clonal contraction late after vaccination.

The TCR originated in a human donor who received a COVID-19 vaccine. Some clones in this sample may be carry-over from other donors' samples. Sample: CD4+ T cells from PBMCs cultured with HCoV-NL63 spike peptides, taken after COVID-19 vaccination. The chain recombines TRBV4-1 with TRBJ1-1; TRBD1 might be the D (6 bases). CDR3 coding DNA: TGCGCCAGCAGCCAAGAGGGGGCTTCTAACACTGAAGCTTTCTTT. The encoded protein is CASSQEGASNTEAFF.